This TCR beta chain was retrieved from a study of T cells in women clearing cervical HPV infection. About the study: Control women cleared a single incident HPV16 infection within 12 months.

Sequencing used immunoSEQ multiplex PCR; TCRdb keeps in-frame clones, though not all of them. Across tens of thousands of clones, the top ten clones capture approximately 7.2% of the sample. The sequence was obtained from a woman aged 18 to 75 with a cervical HPV16 infection that either progressed to CIN3+ or cleared (not recorded which). The sequenced sample consisted of blood buffy coat.

CDR3: CASSGDPGTGNGYTF. The sequenced part of the CDR3 DNA is TGTGCCAGCAGTGGGGACCCCGGGACAGGTAACGGC. The chain is built from TRBV2 and TRBJ1-2; TRBD1 aligns across 8 bases. Sequencing ends 3 residues short of the CDR3 end; the germline J gene provides the rest. The CDR3 is made up of 15 amino acids. Germline CDR1 and CDR2: SNHLY and FYNNEI.